This is a list of T cell receptor beta chains from one sample in a study of blood T cells in healthy people across ages. TCRdb used MiXCR to reprocess the 5' RACE reads, holding one entry per CDR3 protein. The table lists over 950,000 distinct CDR3 sequences, roughly 51% of them singletons. The material sequenced was blood. The source is a woman aged 55-69 years in good health. CDR3s include the opening cysteine and the closing phenylalanine or tryptophan. D genes are given only for firm matches. Clone sizes are given selectively: once, few, many, or a class where the clone is expanded.

size	V	D	J	CDR3	DNA
few	TRBV4-1	-	TRBJ2-7	CASSQPIVGRYEQYF	TGCGCCAGCAGCCAACCCATAGTGGGGAGGTACGAGCAGTACTTC
few	TRBV24-1	-	TRBJ1-4	CATSDFDTKLFF	TGTGCCACCAGTGATTTTGACACTAAACTGTTTTTT
few	TRBV3-1	TRBD2	TRBJ2-1	CASSQAGTSGYNEQFF	TGTGCCAGCAGCCAAGCTGGGACTAGCGGCTACAATGAGCAGTTCTTC
-	TRBV7-2	-	TRBJ2-1	CASSLDTGVSYNEQFF	TGTGCCAGCAGCTTAGATACAGGAGTCTCCTACAATGAGCAGTTCTTC
-	TRBV28	-	TRBJ2-3	CASSLAPGTLASGFSDTQYF	TGTGCCAGCAGTTTAGCCCCCGGGACTTTAGCTTCTGGTTTCTCAGATACGCAGTATTTT
-	TRBV9	-	TRBJ2-7	CASSAGDPQYF	TGTGCCAGCAGCGCAGGGGATCCCCAGTACTTC
few	TRBV3-1	TRBD1	TRBJ2-4	CASSRSGTGPLRQYF	TGTGCCAGCAGTCGATCCGGGACAGGACCCTTAAGGCAGTACTTC
-	TRBV28	TRBD1	TRBJ1-5	CASSSLMRDRGDQPQHF	TGTGCCAGCAGTTCACTTATGAGGGACAGGGGGGATCAGCCCCAGCATTTT
-	TRBV29-1	TRBD1	TRBJ2-2	CSVVGTGYTGELFF	TGCAGCGTTGTAGGGACAGGGTACACCGGGGAGCTGTTTTTT
-	TRBV5-6	-	TRBJ2-1	CASSGYANEQFF	TGTGCCAGCAGCGGATACGCCAATGAGCAGTTCTTC
-	TRBV28	-	TRBJ1-1	CASSLSLKVTEAFF	TGTGCCAGCAGTTTGTCCCTAAAGGTCACTGAAGCTTTCTTT
-	TRBV12-3/TRBV12-4	TRBD1	TRBJ2-4	CASSRTGTENIQYF	TGTGCCAGCAGTCGAACAGGGACAGAAAACATTCAGTACTTC
-	TRBV20-1	TRBD2	TRBJ2-1	CSARGNRGLAAILYNEQFF	TGCAGTGCTAGAGGCAACCGGGGACTAGCGGCAATATTATACAATGAGCAGTTCTTC
once	TRBV7-6	TRBD2	TRBJ2-1	CASSSGTSGKHNEQFF	TGTGCCAGCAGCTCAGGGACTAGCGGGAAACACAATGAGCAGTTCTTC
-	TRBV5-1	TRBD1	TRBJ2-6	CASAPGQGAYGANVLTF	TGCGCCAGCGCTCCGGGACAGGGGGCTTATGGGGCCAACGTCCTGACTTTC
-	TRBV4-1	TRBD1	TRBJ1-5	CASSQDPGQGVIYSNQPQHF	TGCGCCAGCAGCCAAGACCCCGGACAGGGGGTTATCTATAGCAATCAGCCCCAGCATTTT
-	TRBV7-2	-	TRBJ2-7	CASSWTRYEQYF	TGTGCCAGCAGCTGGACCCGCTACGAGCAGTACTTC
-	TRBV3-1	TRBD1	TRBJ2-6	CASRDTGVGANVLTF	TGTGCCAGCAGAGACACAGGGGTAGGGGCCAACGTCCTGACTTTC
-	TRBV12-3/TRBV12-4	TRBD1	TRBJ1-5	CASRGPDRGSNQPQHF	TGTGCCAGCAGAGGCCCGGACAGGGGTAGCAATCAGCCCCAGCATTTT
-	TRBV5-1	-	TRBJ2-5	CASSLSQIQETQYF	TGCGCCAGCAGCTTGTCGCAGATCCAAGAGACCCAGTACTTC
few	TRBV4-1	-	TRBJ1-4	CASSQVVRKNEKLFF	TGCGCCAGCAGCCAAGTAGTACGGAAAAATGAAAAACTGTTTTTT
-	TRBV7-2	TRBD1	TRBJ2-5	CASSLGTGALLPQYF	TGTGCCAGCAGCTTAGGGACAGGGGCCCTGCTGCCCCAGTACTTC
-	TRBV12-3/TRBV12-4	-	TRBJ2-2	CASSLSPQGTRELFF	TGTGCCAGCAGTTTAAGCCCCCAGGGGACCAGGGAGCTGTTTTTT
-	TRBV28	-	TRBJ1-6	CASSLLPRVDGSPLHF	TGTGCCAGCAGTTTGCTCCCCAGGGTGGATGGTTCACCCCTCCACTTT
-	TRBV10-3	-	TRBJ2-7	CVISESRGIGDEQYF	TGTGTCATCAGTGAGAGCCGTGGGATCGGAGACGAGCAGTACTTC
few	TRBV4-1	-	TRBJ1-2	CASSQERAANYGYTF	TGCGCCAGCAGCCAAGAACGGGCAGCTAACTATGGCTACACCTTC
-	TRBV20-1	-	TRBJ2-7	CSAPHRQNEQYF	TGCAGTGCCCCACATAGGCAGAACGAGCAGTACTTC
-	TRBV7-2	-	TRBJ2-3	CASSAEPGTDTQYF	TGTGCCAGCAGCGCCGAACCGGGCACAGATACGCAGTATTTT
few	TRBV6-1	TRBD2	TRBJ2-2	CASRPTSGRANTGELFF	TGTGCCAGCAGGCCCACTAGCGGGAGGGCGAACACCGGGGAGCTGTTTTTT
-	TRBV12-3/TRBV12-4	-	TRBJ2-1	CASSHQGPSIGEQFF	TGTGCCAGCAGCCACCAGGGGCCGTCAATAGGTGAGCAGTTCTTC
few	TRBV6-5	-	TRBJ2-5	CASKIGGEGETQYF	TGTGCCAGCAAGATAGGAGGAGAGGGTGAGACCCAGTACTTC
-	TRBV20-1	-	TRBJ2-1	CSAVYNVQFF	TGCAGTGCAGTCTACAATGTGCAGTTCTTC
-	TRBV27	-	TRBJ2-1	CASSLELVSKEQFF	TGTGCCAGCAGTTTGGAACTAGTCTCGAAGGAGCAGTTCTTC
-	TRBV20-1	-	TRBJ2-3	CSASFGSTDTQYF	TGCAGTGCTAGTTTCGGTAGCACAGATACGCAGTATTTT
-	TRBV7-7	TRBD1	TRBJ2-1	CASSLGTGINNEQFF	TGTGCCAGCAGCTTAGGGACAGGGATCAACAATGAGCAGTTCTTC
-	TRBV6-2/TRBV6-3	-	TRBJ1-5	CASSTQGGSNQPQHF	TGTGCCAGCAGTACCCAAGGAGGGAGCAATCAGCCCCAGCATTTT
once	TRBV10-2	-	TRBJ2-3	CASSESPATDTQYF	TGCGCCAGCAGTGAGTCGCCAGCCACAGATACGCAGTATTTT
-	TRBV20-1	TRBD2	TRBJ2-1	CSAKKVGSGRVVIEQFF	TGCAGTGCTAAGAAAGTCGGTAGCGGGAGGGTCGTTATTGAGCAGTTCTTC
few	TRBV21-1	-	TRBJ2-7	CASSKALKSGRAYEQYF	TGTGCCAGCAGCAAAGCGCTGAAATCAGGTCGGGCCTACGAGCAGTACTTC
few	TRBV20-1	-	TRBJ2-1	CSASLSYNEQFF	TGCAGTGCTAGTCTATCGTACAATGAGCAGTTCTTC
-	TRBV6-5	-	TRBJ2-7	CASSYSMGGVSYEQYF	TGTGCCAGCAGTTACTCGATGGGCGGGGTCTCCTACGAGCAGTACTTC
-	TRBV6-2/TRBV6-3	-	TRBJ2-7	CASSYPLGGQYF	TGTGCCAGCAGTTACCCCCTCGGGGGGCAGTACTTC
-	TRBV7-3	TRBD2	TRBJ2-1	CASSLRGGTSGYNEQFF	TGTGCCAGCAGCTTAAGAGGGGGGACTAGCGGTTACAATGAGCAGTTCTTC
-	TRBV18	-	TRBJ1-1	CASSPRGKDTEAFF	TGTGCCAGCTCACCACGCGGGAAGGACACTGAAGCTTTCTTT
-	TRBV7-2	TRBD2	TRBJ2-1	CASSFRTSGSRGNEQFF	TGTGCCAGCAGCTTCCGGACTAGCGGGAGTCGGGGCAATGAGCAGTTCTTC
-	TRBV5-1	TRBD2	TRBJ2-1	CASSFSRREGGNEQFF	TGCGCCAGCAGCTTTTCGAGGCGGGAGGGAGGAAATGAGCAGTTCTTC
-	TRBV4-3	TRBD1	TRBJ2-7	CASSQVFTGGEQYF	TGCGCCAGCAGCCAAGTTTTTACAGGGGGCGAGCAGTACTTC
-	TRBV5-1	TRBD1	TRBJ2-1	CASSLNTGQNEQFF	TGCGCCAGCAGCTTGAATACGGGACAGAATGAGCAGTTCTTC
-	TRBV11-2	-	TRBJ2-7	CANSPIASGSSYEQYF	TGTGCCAACAGCCCGATCGCGAGCGGAAGCTCCTACGAGCAGTACTTC
few	TRBV4-1	TRBD1	TRBJ1-3	CASSQGRGRSGNTIYF	TGCGCCAGCAGCCAGGGGAGGGGGCGGTCTGGAAACACCATATATTTT
-	TRBV7-9	-	TRBJ2-1	CASIPMGGGDEQFF	TGTGCCAGCATCCCTATGGGTGGGGGAGATGAGCAGTTCTTC
few	TRBV6-2/TRBV6-3	-	TRBJ2-7	CASSYLYGMGSLYSYEQYF	TGTGCCAGCAGTTACCTTTACGGGATGGGGAGCCTCTACTCCTACGAGCAGTACTTC
-	TRBV20-1	TRBD1	TRBJ2-5	CSARWTGGEKETQYF	TGCAGTGCTAGGTGGACAGGGGGGGAAAAAGAGACCCAGTACTTC
few	TRBV15	-	TRBJ1-2	CATSRDLGADYGYTF	TGTGCCACCAGCAGAGATTTGGGCGCCGACTATGGCTACACCTTC
-	TRBV6-5	TRBD1	TRBJ1-4	CASRDRAREKLFF	TGTGCCAGCAGGGACAGGGCTCGTGAAAAACTGTTTTTT
-	TRBV6-1	-	TRBJ2-5	CASTPWGNQETQYF	TGTGCCAGCACCCCGTGGGGGAACCAAGAGACCCAGTACTTC
-	TRBV20-1	-	TRBJ1-5	CSALSIGDQPQHF	TGCAGTGCCCTCTCTATAGGGGATCAGCCCCAGCATTTT
once	TRBV5-1	-	TRBJ2-7	CASSLARASVRNEQYF	TGCGCCAGCAGCTTGGCCAGGGCTAGCGTTAGGAACGAGCAGTACTTC
few	TRBV30	-	TRBJ2-3	CAWRSGTQYF	TGTGCCTGGAGATCCGGGACGCAGTATTTT